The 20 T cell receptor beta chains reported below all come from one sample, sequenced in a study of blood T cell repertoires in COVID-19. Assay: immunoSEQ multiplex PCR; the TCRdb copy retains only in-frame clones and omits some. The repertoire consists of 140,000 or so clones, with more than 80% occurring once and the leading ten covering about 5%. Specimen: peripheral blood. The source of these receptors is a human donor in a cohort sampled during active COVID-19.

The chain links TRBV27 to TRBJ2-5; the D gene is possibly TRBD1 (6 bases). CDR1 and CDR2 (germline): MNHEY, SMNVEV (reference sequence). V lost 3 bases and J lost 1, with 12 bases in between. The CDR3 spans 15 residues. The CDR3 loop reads CASSFRGVRQETQYF. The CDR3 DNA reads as TGTGCCAGCAGTTTCAGGGGCGTTCGCCAAGAGACCCAGTACTTC.

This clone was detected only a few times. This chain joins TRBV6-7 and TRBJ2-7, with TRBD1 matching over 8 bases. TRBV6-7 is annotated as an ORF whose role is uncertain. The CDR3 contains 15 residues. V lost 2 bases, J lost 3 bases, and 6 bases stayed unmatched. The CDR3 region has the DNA TGTGCCAGCAGTTACCTGAGGACAGGGTACTACGAGCAGTACTTC. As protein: CASSYLRTGYYEQYF.

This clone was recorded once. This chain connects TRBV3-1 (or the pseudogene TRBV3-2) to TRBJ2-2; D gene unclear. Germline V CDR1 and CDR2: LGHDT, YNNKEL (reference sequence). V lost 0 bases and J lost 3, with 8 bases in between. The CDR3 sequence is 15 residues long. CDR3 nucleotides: TGTGCCAGCAGCCAAGAGAGGCTCTACACCGGGGAGCTGTTTTTT. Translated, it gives CASSQERLYTGELFF.

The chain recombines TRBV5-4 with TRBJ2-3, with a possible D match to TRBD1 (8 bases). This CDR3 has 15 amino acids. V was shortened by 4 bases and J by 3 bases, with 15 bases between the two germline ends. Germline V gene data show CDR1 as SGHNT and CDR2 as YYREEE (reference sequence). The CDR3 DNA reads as TGTGCCAGCAGCCCCACAGGGGGAGGGACAGATACGCAGTATTTT. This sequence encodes CASSPTGGGTDTQYF.

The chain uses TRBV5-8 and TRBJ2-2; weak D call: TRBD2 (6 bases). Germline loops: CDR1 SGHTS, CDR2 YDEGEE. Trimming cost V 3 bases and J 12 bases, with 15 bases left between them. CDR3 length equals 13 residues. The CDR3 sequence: CASSWTTSGKLFF. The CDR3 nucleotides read TGTGCCAGCAGCTGGACGACTAGTGGGAAGCTGTTTTTT.

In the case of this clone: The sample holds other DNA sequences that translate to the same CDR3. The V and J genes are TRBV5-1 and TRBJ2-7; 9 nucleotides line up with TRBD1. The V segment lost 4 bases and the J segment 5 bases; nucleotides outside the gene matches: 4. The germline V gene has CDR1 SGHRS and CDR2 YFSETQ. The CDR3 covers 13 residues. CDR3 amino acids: CASSLGQGNEQYF. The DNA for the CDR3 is TGCGCCAGCAGCCTGGGACAGGGCAACGAGCAGTACTTC.

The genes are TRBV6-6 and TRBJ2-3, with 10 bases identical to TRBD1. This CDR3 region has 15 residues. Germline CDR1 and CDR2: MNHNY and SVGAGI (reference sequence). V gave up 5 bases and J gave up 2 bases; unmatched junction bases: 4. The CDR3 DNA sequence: TGTGCCAGCAGTGCGGGACAGGGGCACACAGATACGCAGTATTTT. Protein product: CASSAGQGHTDTQYF.

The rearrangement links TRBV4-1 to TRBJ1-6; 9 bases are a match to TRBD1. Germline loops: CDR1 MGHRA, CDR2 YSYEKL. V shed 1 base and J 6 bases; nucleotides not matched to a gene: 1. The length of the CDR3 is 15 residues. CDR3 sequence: CASSQGQGGNSPLHF. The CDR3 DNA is TGCGCCAGCAGCCAAGGACAGGGGGGTAATTCACCCCTCCACTTT.

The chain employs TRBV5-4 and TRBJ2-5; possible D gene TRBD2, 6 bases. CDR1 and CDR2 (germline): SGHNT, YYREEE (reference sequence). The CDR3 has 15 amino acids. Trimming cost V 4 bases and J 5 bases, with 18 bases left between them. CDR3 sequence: CASSHGGPLMETQYF. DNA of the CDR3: TGTGCCAGCAGCCATGGAGGGCCGCTAATGGAGACCCAGTACTTC. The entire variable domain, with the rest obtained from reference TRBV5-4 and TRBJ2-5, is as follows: ETGVTQSPTHLIKTRGQQVTLRCSSQSGHNTVSWYQQALGQGPQFIFQYYREEENGRGNFPPRFSGLQFPNYSSELNVNALELDDSALYLCASSHGGPLMETQYFGPGTRLLVL.

The CDR3 loop is CASSTRQGARETQYF. The CDR3 DNA reads as TGTGCCAGTAGTACCCGACAGGGGGCGCGGGAGACCCAGTACTTC. The chain uses TRBV19 and TRBJ2-5; 10 positions agree with TRBD1. The V gene's germline CDR1 is LNHDA and CDR2 SQIVND (reference sequence). V lost 4 bases to trimming and J lost 5 bases; unmatched junction nucleotides: 7. The length of the CDR3 is 15 residues. The full variable domain, completed using reference TRBV19 and TRBJ2-5, is DGGITQSPKYLFRKEGQNVTLSCEQNLNHDAMYWYRQDPGQGLRLIYYSQIVNDFQKGDIAEGYSVSREKKESFPLTVTSAQKNPTAFYLCASSTRQGARETQYFGPGTRLLVL.

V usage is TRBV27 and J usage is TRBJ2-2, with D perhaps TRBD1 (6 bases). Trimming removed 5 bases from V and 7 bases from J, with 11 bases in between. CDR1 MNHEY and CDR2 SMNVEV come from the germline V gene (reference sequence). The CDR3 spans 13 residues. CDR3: CASSPQGIGELFF. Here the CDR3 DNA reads TGTGCCAGCAGTCCACAGGGAATCGGGGAGCTGTTTTTT.

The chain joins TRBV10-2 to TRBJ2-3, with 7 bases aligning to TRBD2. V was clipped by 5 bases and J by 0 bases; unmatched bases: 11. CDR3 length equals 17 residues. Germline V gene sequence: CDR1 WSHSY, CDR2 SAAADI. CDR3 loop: CASSLAGGSGSTDTQYF. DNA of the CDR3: TGCGCCAGCAGTCTCGCCGGGGGTAGCGGGAGCACAGATACGCAGTATTTT.

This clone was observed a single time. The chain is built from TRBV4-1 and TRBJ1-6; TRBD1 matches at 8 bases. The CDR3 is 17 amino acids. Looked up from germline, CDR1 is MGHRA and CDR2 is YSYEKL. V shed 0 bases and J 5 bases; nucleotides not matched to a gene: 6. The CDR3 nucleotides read TGCGCCAGCAGCCAAGAGGCGAGACAGGGGAATAATTCACCCCTCCACTTT. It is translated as CASSQEARQGNNSPLHF.

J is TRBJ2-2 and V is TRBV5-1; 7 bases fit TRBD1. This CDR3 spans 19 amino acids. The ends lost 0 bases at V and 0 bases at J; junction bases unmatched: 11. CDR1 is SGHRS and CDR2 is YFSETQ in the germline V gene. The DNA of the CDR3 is TGCGCCAGCAGCTTGGAGGGGACAGCGATTATAACGAACACCGGGGAGCTGTTTTTT. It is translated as CASSLEGTAIITNTGELFF.

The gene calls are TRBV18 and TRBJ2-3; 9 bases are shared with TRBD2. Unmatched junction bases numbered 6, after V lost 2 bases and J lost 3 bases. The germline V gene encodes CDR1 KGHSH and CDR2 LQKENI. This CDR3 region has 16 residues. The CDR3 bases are TGTGCCAGCTCACCAGGTAGCGGGGGACTTACAGATACGCAGTATTTT. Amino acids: CASSPGSGGLTDTQYF.

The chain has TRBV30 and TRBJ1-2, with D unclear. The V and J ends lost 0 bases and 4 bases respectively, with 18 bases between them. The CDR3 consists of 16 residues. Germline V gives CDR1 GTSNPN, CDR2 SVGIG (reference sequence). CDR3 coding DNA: TGTGCCTGGAGTGTACCTTACAGCGGCTCATCCTATGGCTACACCTTC. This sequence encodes CAWSVPYSGSSYGYTF. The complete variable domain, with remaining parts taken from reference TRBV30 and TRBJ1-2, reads SQTIHQWPATLVQPVGSPLSLECTVEGTSNPNLYWYRQAAGRGLQLLFYSVGIGQISSEVPQNLSASRPQDRQFILSSKKLLLSDSGFYLCAWSVPYSGSSYGYTFGSGTRLTVV.

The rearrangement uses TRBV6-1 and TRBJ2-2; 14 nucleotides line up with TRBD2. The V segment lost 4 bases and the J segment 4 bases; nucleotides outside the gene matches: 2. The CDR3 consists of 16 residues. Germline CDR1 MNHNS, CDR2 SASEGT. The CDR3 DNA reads TGTGCCAGCAGTGGGACTAGCGGGGGGACCACCGGGGAGCTGTTTTTT. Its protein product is CASSGTSGGTTGELFF.

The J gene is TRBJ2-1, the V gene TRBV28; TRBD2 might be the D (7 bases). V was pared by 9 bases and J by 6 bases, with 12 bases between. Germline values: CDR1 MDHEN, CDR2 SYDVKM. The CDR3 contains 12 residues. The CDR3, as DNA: TGTGCCAGTTGGGGAGGGGGCAATGAGCAGTTCTTC. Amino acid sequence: CASWGGGNEQFF. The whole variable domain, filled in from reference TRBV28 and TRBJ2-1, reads DVKVTQSSRYLVKRTGEKVFLECVQDMDHENMFWYRQDPGLGLRLIYFSYDVKMKEKGDIPEGYSVSREKKERFSLILESASTNQTSMYLCASWGGGNEQFFGPGTRLTVL.

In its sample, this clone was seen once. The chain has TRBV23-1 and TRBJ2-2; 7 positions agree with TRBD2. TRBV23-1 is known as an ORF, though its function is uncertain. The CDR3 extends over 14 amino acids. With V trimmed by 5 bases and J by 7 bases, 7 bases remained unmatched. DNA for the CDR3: TGCGCCAGCAGTGGGGAGGGGTCTGGCGGGGAGCTGTTTTTT. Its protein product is CASSGEGSGGELFF.

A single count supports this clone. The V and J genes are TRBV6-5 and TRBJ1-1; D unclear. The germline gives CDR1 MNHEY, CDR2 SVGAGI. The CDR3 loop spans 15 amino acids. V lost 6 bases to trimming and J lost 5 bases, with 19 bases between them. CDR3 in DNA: TGTGCCAGCAGCCGATCGACATCTACGGGGACTGAAGCTTTCTTT. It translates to CASSRSTSTGTEAFF.